Presented here are 10 T cell receptor beta chains from one specimen sequenced in a study of blood T cells in healthy people across ages. With a J-beta primer mix and a sample-barcoded 5' primer, a second PCR ran roughly 7 to 11 cycles. One entry per CDR3 protein results from TCRdb running MiXCR on the 5' RACE reads. This sample has 890,000 or so distinct CDR3 sequences, with around two thirds found just once. Sequencing was carried out using blood. These receptors were taken from a man aged 30 to 39 in good health.

The chain has TRBV5-1 and TRBJ2-1; D not certain. The CDR3 length is 12 residues. The V gene's germline CDR1 is SGHRS and CDR2 YFSETQ. V was clipped by 5 bases and J by 13 bases, with 16 bases between them. Here the CDR3 reads CASRRTVDDQFF. CDR3 nucleotide sequence: TGCGCCAGCAGGCGGACGGTCGACGATCAGTTCTTC.

CDR3 region: CASSPGTGGAAEAFF. In nucleotides, the CDR3 is TGTGCCAGCAGCCCCGGGACAGGGGGCGCGGCTGAAGCTTTCTTT. The rearrangement uses TRBV7-2 and TRBJ1-1; 12 nucleotides align to TRBD1. Germline-derived CDR1 and CDR2 are SGHTA and FQGNSA. After removal of 5 bases from V and 6 bases from J, the junction contained 7 bases not matched to a gene. CDR3 length equals 15 residues.

V is TRBV20-1 and J is TRBJ1-1; the match to TRBD1 covers 7 bases. With 6 bases clipped from V and 11 bases from J, the junction kept 12 bases outside the gene matches. The germline CDR1 and CDR2 sequences are DFQATT and SNEGSKA (reference sequence). The length of the CDR3 is 12 residues. CDR3: CSAKNRGSRAFF. The CDR3 nucleotides are TGCAGTGCCAAGAACAGGGGATCACGCGCTTTCTTT.

The genes are TRBV4-3 and TRBJ2-7; D is undetermined. CDR3 length equals 14 residues. Deletions cut 2 bases from V and 2 bases from J, with 10 bases between. Germline V CDR1 and CDR2: LGHNA, YSLEER. CDR3 nucleotide sequence: TGCGCCAGCAGCCAATCCAAAGGAACCTACGAGCAGTACTTC. Protein product: CASSQSKGTYEQYF.

The chain uses TRBV7-9 and TRBJ2-1; 12 bases line up with TRBD2. The germline V gene has CDR1 SEHNR and CDR2 FQNEAQ (reference sequence). J was trimmed by 7 bases and V by 3 bases; bases with no gene match: 4. The CDR3 has 15 residues. In DNA, the CDR3 is TGTGCCAGCAGCTTTCTAGCGGGGGGGAGTAATGAGCAGTTCTTC. Its protein product is CASSFLAGGSNEQFF.

The V gene is TRBV20-1, the J gene TRBJ2-7, with D unresolved. The DNA end lines up better with TRBJ2-5; the J call may be wrong. The CDR3 covers 11 residues. Germline V lookup: CDR1 DFQATT, CDR2 SNEGSKA (reference sequence). The CDR3 sequence: CSPDQKGTQYF. CDR3 sequence (DNA): TGCAGTCCGGACCAGAAAGGGACCCAGTACTTC.

The genes are TRBV4-3 and TRBJ2-4; tentatively, D is TRBD1 (6 bases). The J call is in doubt because the DNA end fits TRBJ2-7 better. CDR3 size: 14 residues. The germline gives CDR1 LGHNA, CDR2 YSLEER. The CDR3 nucleotides read TGCGCCAGCAGCCTGGGACACCTAGGTTACGAGCAGTACTTC. Residues: CASSLGHLGYEQYF.

This clonotype turned up a few times. The J gene is TRBJ1-1, the V gene TRBV29-1; 7 bases map to TRBD1. The V segment lost 5 bases and the J segment 6 bases; nucleotides outside the gene matches: 12. The CDR3 runs to 14 residues. Germline CDR1 and CDR2: SQVTM and ANQGSEA. The CDR3 DNA reads as TGCAGCGTTCGTACAGGGGTTAGGATCGCTGAAGCTTTCTTT. Translating it yields CSVRTGVRIAEAFF.

The V call is TRBV20-1, the J call TRBJ2-4; D perhaps matches TRBD2 (5 bases). The DNA matches TRBJ2-7 better at its end, which makes the J call doubtful. Germline V CDR1 and CDR2: DFQATT, SNEGSKA (reference sequence). The CDR3 has 11 amino acids. Written as DNA, the CDR3 is TGCAGTGCGCCATCCGCGGGCGAGCAGTACTTC. It translates to CSAPSAGEQYF.

The chain links TRBV4-3 to TRBJ2-7; D is possibly TRBD1 (6 bases). Germline V gene data show CDR1 as LGHNA and CDR2 as YSLEER. CDR3 length equals 15 residues. The V gene lost 0 bases and the J gene lost 2 bases, with 11 bases spanning the gap. CDR3 DNA sequence: TGCGCCAGCAGCCAAGAAGGGGGACCCACCTACGAGCAGTACTTC. Translating it yields CASSQEGGPTYEQYF.